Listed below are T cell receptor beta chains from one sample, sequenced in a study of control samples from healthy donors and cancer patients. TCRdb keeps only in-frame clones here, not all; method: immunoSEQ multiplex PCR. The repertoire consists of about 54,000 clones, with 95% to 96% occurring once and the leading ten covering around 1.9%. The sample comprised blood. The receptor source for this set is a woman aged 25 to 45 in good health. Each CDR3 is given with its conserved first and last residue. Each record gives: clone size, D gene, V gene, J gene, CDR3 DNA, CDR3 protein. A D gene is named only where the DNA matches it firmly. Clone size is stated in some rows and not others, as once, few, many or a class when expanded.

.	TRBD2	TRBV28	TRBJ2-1	TGTGCCAGCAGTTCTGTAATTCTAGCGGGAGGGGACAATGAGCAGTTCTTC	CASSSVILAGGDNEQFF
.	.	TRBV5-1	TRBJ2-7	TGCGCCAGCAGCTCCTGGCCTACATCGGACTACGAGCAGTACTTC	CASSSWPTSDYEQYF
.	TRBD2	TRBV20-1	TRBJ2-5	TGCAGTGCAAGTAGCGGGAGTAGGCAAGAGACCCAGTACTTC	CSASSGSRQETQYF
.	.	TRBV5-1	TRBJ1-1	TGCGCCAGCAGCTTGGATCGGGACCTGAACACTGAAGCTTTCTTT	CASSLDRDLNTEAFF
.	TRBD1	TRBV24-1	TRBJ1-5	TGTGCCACCAGTGAATCTACCGGGACAGGGGACAATCAGCCCCAGCATTTT	CATSESTGTGDNQPQHF
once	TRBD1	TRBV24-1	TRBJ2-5	TGTGCCACCAGTGATTTACCGACAGGGGGCCAAGAGACCCAGTACTTC	CATSDLPTGGQETQYF
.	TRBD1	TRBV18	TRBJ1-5	TGTGCCAGCTCAGCCTCACAGGGGGCGGTCAATCAGCCCCAGCATTTT	CASSASQGAVNQPQHF
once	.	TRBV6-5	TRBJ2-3	TGTGCCAGCAATTTTCAGCAGACTAGCACAGATACGCAGTATTTT	CASNFQQTSTDTQYF
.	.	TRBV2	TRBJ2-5	TGTGCCAGCAGTAGGGATGGGCCTACACAAGAGACCCAGTACTTC	CASSRDGPTQETQYF
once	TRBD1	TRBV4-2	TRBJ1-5	TGTGCCAGCAGCCCGGGACAGGACCGGACCTATAGCAATCAGCCCCAGCATTTT	CASSPGQDRTYSNQPQHF
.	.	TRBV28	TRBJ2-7	TGTGCCAGCAGTTTATCAGGGGCCGTCTCCTACGAGCAGTACTTC	CASSLSGAVSYEQYF
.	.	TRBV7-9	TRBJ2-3	TGTGCCAGCAGCTCCCAAGGACAGCAAACGCAGTATTTT	CASSSQGQQTQYF
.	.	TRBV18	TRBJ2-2	TGTGCCAGCTCACCTGGAGCAGGGAATAACGGGGAGCTGTTTTTT	CASSPGAGNNGELFF
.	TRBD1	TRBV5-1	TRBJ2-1	TGCGCCAGCGCACGCCGGGACAGGGCGAGCGATGAGCAGTTCTTC	CASARRDRASDEQFF
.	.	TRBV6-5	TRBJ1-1	TGTGCCACCAAAGAGGGACCCGTGAACACTGAAGCTTTCTTT	CATKEGPVNTEAFF
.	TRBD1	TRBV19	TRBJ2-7	TGTGCCAGTAGTCCTCTAACAGGGGACGAGCAGTACTTC	CASSPLTGDEQYF
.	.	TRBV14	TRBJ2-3	TGTGCCAGCAGCCAAAAAGGGGTTACAGATACGCAGTATTTT	CASSQKGVTDTQYF
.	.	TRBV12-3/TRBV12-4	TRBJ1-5	TGTGCCAGCAGTTACAGACCAAATCAGCCCCAGCATTTT	CASSYRPNQPQHF
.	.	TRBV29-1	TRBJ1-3	TGCAGCGTTGGGGGGTTTTCCGAGCCCTACTCTGGAAACACCATATATTTT	CSVGGFSEPYSGNTIYF
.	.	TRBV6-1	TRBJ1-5	TGTGCCAGCAGTGAAGTTGCAGGGAACAATCAGCCCCAGCATTTT	CASSEVAGNNQPQHF
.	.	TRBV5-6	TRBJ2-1	TGTGCCAGCAGCTTGAATCGAGGGAGCTCCTACAATGAGCAGTTCTTC	CASSLNRGSSYNEQFF
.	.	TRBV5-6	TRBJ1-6	TGTGCCAGCAGCTGGGGTGGACAGCCGATCAATTCACCCCTCCACTTT	CASSWGGQPINSPLHF
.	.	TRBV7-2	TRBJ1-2	TGTGCCAGCAGCTTAGATGGCCGGGGAGATAACTATGGCTACACCTTC	CASSLDGRGDNYGYTF
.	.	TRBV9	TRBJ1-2	TGTGCCAGCGCCCAATACGAGGGCTATGGCTACACCTTC	CASAQYEGYGYTF
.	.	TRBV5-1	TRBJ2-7	TGCGCCAGCAGGATGGGGCGGGCCTCCTACGAGCAGTACTTC	CASRMGRASYEQYF
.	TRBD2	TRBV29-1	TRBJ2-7	TGCAGCGCGACCCCCGGGGGGGCCCCCCACGAGCAGTACTTC	CSATPGGAPHEQYF
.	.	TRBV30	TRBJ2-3	TGTGCCTGGAGTGGTGATACGCAGTATTTT	CAWSGDTQYF
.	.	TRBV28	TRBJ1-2	TGTGCCAGCAGTCTCACTAATAACTATGGCTACACCTTC	CASSLTNNYGYTF
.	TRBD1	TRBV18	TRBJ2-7	TGTGCCAGCTCACTACTTGACAGGGGAACCGAGCAGTACTTC	CASSLLDRGTEQYF
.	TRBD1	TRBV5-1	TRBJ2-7	TGCGCCAGCAGACACGGACAGGACGCCTACGAGCAGTACTTC	CASRHGQDAYEQYF
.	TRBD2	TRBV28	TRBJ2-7	TGTGCCAGCAGTACCCCACTAGCGGGAGCTTCCCACGAGCAGTACTTC	CASSTPLAGASHEQYF
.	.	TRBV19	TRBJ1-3	TGTGCCAGTAGTGTCGACAGCTCTGGAAACACCATATATTTT	CASSVDSSGNTIYF
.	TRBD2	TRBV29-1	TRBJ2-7	TGCAGCGCTAGAGGGGGACTAGCGGGAGACCTCGTGTACGAGCAGTACTTC	CSARGGLAGDLVYEQYF
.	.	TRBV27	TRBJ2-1	TGTGCCAGCAGTTTAGGGACGTGGCAGGAGCAGTTCTTC	CASSLGTWQEQFF